The 3 T cell receptor beta chains below were found in one sample sequenced in a study of cytomegalovirus exposure and HLA in healthy donors. PCR was performed using 60 Vbeta and 13 Jbeta primers. Sequencing used immunoSEQ multiplex PCR; TCRdb keeps in-frame clones, though not all of them. In the table there are around 84,000 clones, 60% to 80% of which are singletons. Sample: PBMCs. The receptors stem from a man aged 50-59 years in good health and CMV-seronegative.

This CDR3 reads CASTSMRDSYYEQYF. CDR3 sequence (DNA): TGTGCCAGCACCTCAATGAGGGACAGTTATTACGAGCAGTACTTC. The chain carries TRBV28 and TRBJ2-7; 7 bases are shared with TRBD1. The CDR3 has 15 residues. J gave up 4 bases and V 7 bases, and 13 bases lay outside the gene matches. CDR1 MDHEN and CDR2 SYDVKM come from the germline V gene.

The chain recombines TRBV7-9 with TRBJ2-2; D is undetermined. Per germline, CDR1 SEHNR and CDR2 FQNEAQ (reference sequence). This CDR3 region has 14 residues. V lost 5 bases, J lost 7 bases, and 14 bases lay in between. CDR3 in amino acids: CASSANFLGGELFF. Written as DNA, the CDR3 is TGTGCCAGCAGCGCCAACTTTCTAGGCGGGGAGCTGTTTTTT.

CDR3 coding DNA: TGTGCCAGCAGTTACTCGGCAGGGATCTATGGCTACACCTTC. Protein: CASSYSAGIYGYTF. V is TRBV6-6 and J is TRBJ1-2; maybe TRBD1 (5 bases). This CDR3 has 14 residues. V lost 0 bases and J 4 bases, leaving 9 bases between the germline ends. In germline, CDR1 is MNHNY, CDR2 SVGAGI (reference sequence).